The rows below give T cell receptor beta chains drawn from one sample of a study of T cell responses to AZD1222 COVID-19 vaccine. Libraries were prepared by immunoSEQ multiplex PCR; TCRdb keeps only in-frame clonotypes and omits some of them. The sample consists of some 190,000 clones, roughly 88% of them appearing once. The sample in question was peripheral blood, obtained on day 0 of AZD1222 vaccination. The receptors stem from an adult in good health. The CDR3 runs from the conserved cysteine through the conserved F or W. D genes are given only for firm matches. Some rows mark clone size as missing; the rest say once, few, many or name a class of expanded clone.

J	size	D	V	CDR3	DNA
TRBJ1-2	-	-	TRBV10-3	CAISESLGEGYTF	TGTGCCATCAGTGAGAGTCTAGGGGAAGGCTACACCTTC
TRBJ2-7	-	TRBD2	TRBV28	CASRTGTSGTYEQYF	TGTGCCAGCAGGACCGGGACTAGCGGGACCTACGAGCAGTACTTC
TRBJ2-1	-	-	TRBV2	CASSDRNEQFF	TGTGCCAGCAGTGACAGGAATGAGCAGTTCTTC
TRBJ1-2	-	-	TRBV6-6	CASTPDGYGYTF	TGTGCCAGCACCCCGGACGGATATGGCTACACCTTC
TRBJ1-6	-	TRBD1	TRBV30	CAWSLWDREASPLHF	TGTGCCTGGAGCTTATGGGACAGGGAGGCTTCACCCCTCCACTTT
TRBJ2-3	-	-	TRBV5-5	CASSSLAPATDTQYF	TGTGCCAGCAGCTCCCTAGCACCTGCCACAGATACGCAGTATTTT
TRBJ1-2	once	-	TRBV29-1	CSVLTASGYTF	TGCAGCGTTTTAACTGCTAGTGGCTACACCTTC
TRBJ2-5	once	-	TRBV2	CAREDNQETQYF	TGTGCCAGAGAAGATAACCAGGAGACCCAGTACTTC
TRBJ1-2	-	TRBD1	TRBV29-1	CSIGDSTNYGYTF	TGCAGCATCGGGGACAGTACTAACTATGGCTACACCTTC
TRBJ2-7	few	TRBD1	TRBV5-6	CASSPSGQGVNEQYF	TGTGCCAGCAGCCCGTCGGGACAGGGGGTAAACGAGCAGTACTTC
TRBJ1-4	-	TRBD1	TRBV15	CATSLDPTGRSEKLFF	TGTGCCACCAGCCTTGACCCGACAGGGAGGAGTGAAAAACTGTTTTTT
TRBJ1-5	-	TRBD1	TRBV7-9	CASSSSWDRVSQPQHF	TGTGCCAGCAGCTCATCCTGGGACAGGGTGAGTCAGCCCCAGCATTTT
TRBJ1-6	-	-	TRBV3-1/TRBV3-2	CASSQQGTNSPLHF	TGTGCCAGCAGCCAGCAGGGTACTAATTCACCCCTCCACTTT
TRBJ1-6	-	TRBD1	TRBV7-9	CASSRDRGFLSPLHF	TGTGCCAGCAGCCGGGACAGGGGGTTCCTTTCACCCCTCCACTTT
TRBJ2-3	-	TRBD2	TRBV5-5	CASSQGPRGADTQYF	TGTGCCAGCAGCCAGGGACCCCGGGGGGCAGATACGCAGTATTTT
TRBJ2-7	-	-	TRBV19	CASTSPGRQRVYEQYF	TGTGCCAGTACCAGCCCCGGACGGCAAAGGGTCTACGAGCAGTACTTC
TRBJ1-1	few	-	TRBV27	CASSYRSMNTEAFF	TGTGCCAGCAGTTATAGGAGTATGAACACTGAAGCTTTCTTT
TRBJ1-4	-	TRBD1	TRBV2	CASSEDRGSSEKLFF	TGTGCCAGCAGTGAGGACAGGGGCTCATCTGAAAAACTGTTTTTT
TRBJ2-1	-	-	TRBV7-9	CASSPMGNEQFF	TGTGCCAGCAGCCCGATGGGGAATGAGCAGTTCTTC
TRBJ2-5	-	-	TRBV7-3	CASSPSGQETQYF	TGTGCCAGCAGCCCCAGCGGGCAAGAGACCCAGTACTTC
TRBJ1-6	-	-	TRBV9	CASSVEEGLMGSPLHF	TGTGCCAGCAGCGTAGAGGAGGGATTAATGGGTTCACCCCTCCACTTT
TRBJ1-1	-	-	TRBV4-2	CASSQAGLGSDTEAFF	TGTGCCAGCAGCCAAGCGGGGCTAGGGAGTGACACTGAAGCTTTCTTT
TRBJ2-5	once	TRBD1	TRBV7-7	CASPRDREETQYF	TGTGCCAGCCCCCGGGACAGGGAAGAGACCCAGTACTTC
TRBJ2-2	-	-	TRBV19	CASSIQGQETGELFF	TGTGCCAGTAGTATTCAGGGACAAGAGACCGGGGAGCTGTTTTTT
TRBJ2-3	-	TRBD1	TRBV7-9	CASSPTGVSTDTQYF	TGTGCCAGCAGCCCAACAGGGGTTAGCACAGATACGCAGTATTTT
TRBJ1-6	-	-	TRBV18	CASSGAPGSPLHF	TGTGCCAGCTCAGGTGCCCCGGGTTCACCCCTCCACTTT
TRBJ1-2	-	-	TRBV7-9	CASSLAGVVYGYTF	TGTGCCAGCAGCTTAGCAGGGGTAGTCTATGGCTACACCTTC
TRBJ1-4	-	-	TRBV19	CATRDGNEKLFF	TGTGCCACCAGGGACGGTAATGAAAAACTGTTTTTT
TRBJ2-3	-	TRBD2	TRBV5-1	CASSSGLAGTDTQYF	TGCGCCAGCAGCTCCGGACTAGCGGGCACAGATACGCAGTATTTT
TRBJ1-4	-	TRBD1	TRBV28	CASRGQGYEKLFF	TGTGCCAGCAGGGGACAGGGTTATGAAAAACTGTTTTTT
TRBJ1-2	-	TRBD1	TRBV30	CAWGQGANYGYTF	TGTGCCTGGGGACAGGGGGCGAACTATGGCTACACCTTC
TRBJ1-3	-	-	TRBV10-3	CAISRSLGSGNTIYF	TGTGCCATCAGTAGGAGCCTTGGCTCTGGAAACACCATATATTTT
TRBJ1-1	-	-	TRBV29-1	CSVAAQGGGGEAFF	TGCAGCGTGGCCGCACAGGGTGGTGGCGGTGAAGCTTTCTTT
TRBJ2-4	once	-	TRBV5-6	CASTLPGRGIQYF	TGTGCCAGCACCCTCCCCGGCAGGGGCATTCAGTACTTC
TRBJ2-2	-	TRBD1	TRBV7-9	CASSHRQGAGELFF	TGTGCCAGCAGTCATCGACAGGGGGCCGGGGAGCTGTTTTTT
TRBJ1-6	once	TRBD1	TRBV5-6	CASSFGTGGNSPLHF	TGTGCCAGCAGCTTCGGGACAGGGGGCAATTCACCCCTCCACTTT
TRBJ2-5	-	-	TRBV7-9	CASSLGLLQETQYF	TGTGCCAGCAGCTTAGGGCTGCTACAAGAGACCCAGTACTTC